A single sample gave rise to the 6 T cell receptor beta chains below, sequenced in a study of chemoradiotherapy in HPV16-positive cancers. The data were produced by immunoSEQ multiplex PCR, yet TCRdb's version contains in-frame clones alone and is incomplete. Among about 6,600 clones, approximately 81% were seen once, and the ten largest hold approximately 7.2%. Material: tumor tissue, obtained from a patient who underwent chemoradiotherapy. Receptors originate from a human donor with HPV-associated anogenital cancer.

In this sample, this clone turned up a few times. CDR3 in DNA: TGTGCCAGCAGTTTCGGGACGGGGTACGAGCAGTACTTC. Translating it yields CASSFGTGYEQYF. This rearrangement joins TRBV27 to TRBJ2-7; D may match TRBD1 or TRBD2 (5 bases each). Trimming stripped 3 bases from V and 4 bases from J, with 10 bases between. The CDR3 is 13 amino acids. Looked up from germline, CDR1 is MNHEY and CDR2 is SMNVEV (reference sequence).

In DNA, the CDR3 is TGTGCCAGCACGCCTCTTGCGGGGACGAACAATGAGCAGTTCTTC. Encoded protein: CASTPLAGTNNEQFF. The V gene is TRBV18, the J gene TRBJ2-1, with D perhaps TRBD2 (6 bases). Germline V gives CDR1 KGHSH, CDR2 LQKENI. V shed 8 bases and J shed 5 bases, with 19 bases lying between them. The CDR3 totals 15 residues.

The genes are TRBV5-1 and TRBJ1-6; tentative D call: TRBD1 (6 bases). The CDR3 totals 14 residues. V shed 4 bases and J shed 7 bases, with 12 bases lying between them. The germline V gene has CDR1 SGHRS and CDR2 YFSETQ. The CDR3 coding sequence is TGCGCCAGCAGCCCCGGGGGGGGCAATTCACCCCTCCACTTT. Translating it yields CASSPGGGNSPLHF.

The genes are TRBV5-6 and TRBJ2-1, with a tentative D call TRBD2 (6 bases). The germline gives CDR1 SGHDT, CDR2 YYEEEE. Trimming left V 4 bases short and J 12 bases short, with 14 bases between. The CDR3 extends over 12 amino acids. CDR3: CASSLIYSGQFF. CDR3 sequence (DNA): TGTGCCAGCAGCCTGATTTATAGCGGGCAGTTCTTC. Combining the CDR3 with reference TRBV5-6 and TRBJ2-1 gives the whole variable domain DAGVTQSPTHLIKTRGQQVTLRCSPKSGHDTVSWYQQALGQGPQFIFQYYEEEERQRGNFPDRFSGHQFPNYSSELNVNALLLGDSALYLCASSLIYSGQFFGPGTRLTVL.

Only a few counts were recorded for this clone. This chain joins TRBV9 and TRBJ2-1, with 13 bases matching TRBD2. There are 18 residues in the CDR3. Looked up from germline, CDR1 is SGDLS and CDR2 is YYNGEE. Trimming cost V 3 bases and J 8 bases; bases outside gene matches: 14. CDR3 sequence (DNA): TGTGCCAGCAGCGCTACCCCCGCCGGGACTAGCGGGATTGATGAGCAGTTCTTC. It is translated as CASSATPAGTSGIDEQFF.

The rearrangement links TRBV6-4 to TRBJ2-2; D remains ambiguous. Germline values: CDR1 MRHNA, CDR2 SNTAGT. This CDR3 spans 14 amino acids. The V end lost 2 bases, the J end lost 6 bases, and 10 bases lay between the germline ends. This CDR3 reads CASSDGLASGELFF. The CDR3 bases are TGTGCCAGCAGTGACGGGTTAGCATCCGGGGAGCTGTTTTTT.